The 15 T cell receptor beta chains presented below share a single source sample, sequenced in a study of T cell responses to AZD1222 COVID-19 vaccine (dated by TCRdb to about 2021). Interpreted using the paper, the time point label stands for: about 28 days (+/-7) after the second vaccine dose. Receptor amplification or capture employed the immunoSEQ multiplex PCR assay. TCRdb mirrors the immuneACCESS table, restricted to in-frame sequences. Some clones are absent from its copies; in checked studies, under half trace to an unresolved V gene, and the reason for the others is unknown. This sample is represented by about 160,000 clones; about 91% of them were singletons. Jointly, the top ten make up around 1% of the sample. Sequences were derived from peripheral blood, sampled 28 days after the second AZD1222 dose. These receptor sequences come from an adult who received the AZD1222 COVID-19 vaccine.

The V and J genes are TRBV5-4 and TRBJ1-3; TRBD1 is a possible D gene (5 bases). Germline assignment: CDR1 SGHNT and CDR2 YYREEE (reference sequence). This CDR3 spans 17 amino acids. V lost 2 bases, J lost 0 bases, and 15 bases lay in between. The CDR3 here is CASSLPGGARSGNTIYF. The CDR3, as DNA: TGTGCCAGCAGCTTACCCGGCGGGGCTCGCTCTGGAAACACCATATATTTT.

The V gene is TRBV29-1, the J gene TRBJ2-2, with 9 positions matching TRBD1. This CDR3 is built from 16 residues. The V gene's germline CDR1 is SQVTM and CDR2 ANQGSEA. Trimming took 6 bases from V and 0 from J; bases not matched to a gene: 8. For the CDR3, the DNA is TGCAGCGTCGCTGGCGGGACAGGGCCGAACACCGGGGAGCTGTTTTTT. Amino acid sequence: CSVAGGTGPNTGELFF.

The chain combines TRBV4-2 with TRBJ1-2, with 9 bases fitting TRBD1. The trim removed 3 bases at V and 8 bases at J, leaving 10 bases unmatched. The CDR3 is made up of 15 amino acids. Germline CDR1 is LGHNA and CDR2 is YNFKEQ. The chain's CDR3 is CASSHNDRGVEGYTF. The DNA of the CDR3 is TGTGCCAGCAGCCACAATGACAGGGGGGTTGAGGGCTACACCTTC.

The CDR3: CASSPSQIGEQYF. The CDR3 DNA follows: TGTGCCAGCAGCCCTTCCCAGATTGGCGAGCAGTACTTC. The rearrangement links TRBV11-2 to TRBJ2-7; unclear D gene. In germline, CDR1 is SGHAT, CDR2 FQNNGV. The CDR3 is 13 amino acids. Deletions cut 5 bases from V and 6 bases from J, with 14 bases between.

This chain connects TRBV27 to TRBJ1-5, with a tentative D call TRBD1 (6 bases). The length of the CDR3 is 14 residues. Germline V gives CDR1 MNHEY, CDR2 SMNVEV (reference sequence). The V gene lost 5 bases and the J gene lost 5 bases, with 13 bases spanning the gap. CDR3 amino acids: CASSVQGPDQPQHF. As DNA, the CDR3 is TGTGCCAGCAGTGTACAGGGACCGGATCAGCCCCAGCATTTT.

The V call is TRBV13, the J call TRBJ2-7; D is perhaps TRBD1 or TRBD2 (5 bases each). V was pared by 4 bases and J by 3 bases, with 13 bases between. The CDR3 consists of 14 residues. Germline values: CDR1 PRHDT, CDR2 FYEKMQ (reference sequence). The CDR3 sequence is CASSSRDGNYEQYF. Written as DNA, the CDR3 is TGTGCCAGCAGCTCCCGGGACGGCAACTACGAGCAGTACTTC.

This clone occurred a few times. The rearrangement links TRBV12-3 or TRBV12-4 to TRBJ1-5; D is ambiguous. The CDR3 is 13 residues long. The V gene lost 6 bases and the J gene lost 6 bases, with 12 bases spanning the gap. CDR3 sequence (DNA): TGTGCCAGCAGCCCGACAATTCCTCAGCCCCAGCATTTT. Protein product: CASSPTIPQPQHF.

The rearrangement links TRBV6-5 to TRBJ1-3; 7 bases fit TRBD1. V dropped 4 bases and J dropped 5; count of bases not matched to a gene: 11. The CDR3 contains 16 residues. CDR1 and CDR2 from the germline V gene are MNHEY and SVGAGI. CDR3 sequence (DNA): TGTGCCAGCAGTTCGTCTAAACAGGGGCCCCGAAACACCATATATTTT. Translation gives CASSSSKQGPRNTIYF.

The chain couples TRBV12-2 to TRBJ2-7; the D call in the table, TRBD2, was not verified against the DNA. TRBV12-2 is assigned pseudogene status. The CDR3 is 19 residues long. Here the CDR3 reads CASRLGSLLTSGQYYEQYF. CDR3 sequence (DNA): TGTGCAAGTCGCTTAGGTTCGCTCCTGACTAGCGGGCAATACTACGAGCAGTACTTC.

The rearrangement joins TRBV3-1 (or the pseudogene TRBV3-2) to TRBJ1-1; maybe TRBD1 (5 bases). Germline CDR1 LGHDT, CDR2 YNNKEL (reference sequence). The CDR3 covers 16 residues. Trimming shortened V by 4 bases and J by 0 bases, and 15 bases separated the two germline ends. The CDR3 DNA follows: TGTGCCAGCAGCCGGCGGCCTGGGGGGATGAACACTGAAGCTTTCTTT. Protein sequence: CASSRRPGGMNTEAFF.

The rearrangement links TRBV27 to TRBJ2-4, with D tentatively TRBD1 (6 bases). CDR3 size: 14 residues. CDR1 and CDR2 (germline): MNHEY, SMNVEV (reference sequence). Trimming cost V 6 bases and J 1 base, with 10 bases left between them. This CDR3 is CASSLRGAKNIQYF. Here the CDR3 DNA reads TGTGCCAGCAGCCTTAGGGGGGCCAAAAACATTCAGTACTTC.

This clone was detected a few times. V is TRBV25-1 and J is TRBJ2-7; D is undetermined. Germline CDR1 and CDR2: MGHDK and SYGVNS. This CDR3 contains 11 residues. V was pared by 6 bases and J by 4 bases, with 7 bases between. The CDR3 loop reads CASRSSYEQYF. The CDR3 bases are TGTGCCAGCAGAAGTTCGTACGAGCAGTACTTC.

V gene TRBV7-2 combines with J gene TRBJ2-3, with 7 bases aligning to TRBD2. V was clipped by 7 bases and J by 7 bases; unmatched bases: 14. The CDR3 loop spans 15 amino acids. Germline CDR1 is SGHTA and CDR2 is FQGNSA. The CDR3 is CASTSPRGGFYTQYF. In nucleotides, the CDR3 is TGTGCCAGCACCTCCCCCCGGGGAGGGTTCTATACGCAGTATTTT.

The CDR3 DNA is TGTGCCAGCAGCCCGGGAGCCTTCCCCTACAATGAGCAGTTCTTC. Its protein product is CASSPGAFPYNEQFF. The rearrangement uses TRBV5-6 and TRBJ2-1; maybe TRBD2 (6 bases). The V end lost 4 bases, the J end lost 2 bases, and 13 bases lay between the germline ends. Germline loops: CDR1 SGHDT, CDR2 YYEEEE. The CDR3 has 15 amino acids. Variable domain in full (rest from reference TRBV5-6 and TRBJ2-1): DAGVTQSPTHLIKTRGQQVTLRCSPKSGHDTVSWYQQALGQGPQFIFQYYEEEERQRGNFPDRFSGHQFPNYSSELNVNALLLGDSALYLCASSPGAFPYNEQFFGPGTRLTVL.

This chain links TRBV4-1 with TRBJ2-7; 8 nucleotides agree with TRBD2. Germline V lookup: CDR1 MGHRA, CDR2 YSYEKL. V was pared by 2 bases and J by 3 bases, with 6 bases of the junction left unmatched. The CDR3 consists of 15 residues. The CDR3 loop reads CASSQNSGDFYEQYF. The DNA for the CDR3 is TGCGCCAGCAGCCAAAATAGCGGGGACTTCTACGAGCAGTACTTC.